One and the same sample provided the 27 T cell receptor beta chains below, sequenced in a study of technical replicates of blood from a handful of donors. Here immunoSEQ multiplex PCR was the method, and the copy in TCRdb shows in-frame clones only, minus some. The sample includes 83,000 or so clones, roughly nine tenths of them seen just once. The source material was T cells isolated from PBMCs. The receptors shown here come from a human donor in good health.

This sequence joins TRBV11-3 and TRBJ1-3; maybe TRBD1 (6 bases). The V gene lost 1 base and the J gene lost 3 bases, with 10 bases spanning the gap. The CDR3 runs to 15 residues. From germline, CDR1 is SGHNT and CDR2 YENEEA. CDR3 residues: CASSLAGVGGNTIYF. CDR3 DNA: TGTGCCAGCAGCTTAGCAGGGGTTGGTGGAAACACCATATATTTT.

The rearrangement links TRBV27 to TRBJ2-7; TRBD1 aligns across 7 bases. The ends lost 3 bases at V and 2 bases at J; junction bases unmatched: 4. This CDR3 is built from 14 residues. Germline CDR1 and CDR2: MNHEY and SMNVEV (reference sequence). The CDR3 loop reads CASSFYRGAYEQYF. DNA of the CDR3: TGTGCCAGCAGTTTTTACAGGGGAGCCTACGAGCAGTACTTC.

The chain employs TRBV7-8 and TRBJ2-7; D is uncertain. V dropped 10 bases and J dropped 2 bases, with 15 bases sitting between them. The CDR3 totals 13 residues. The germline gives CDR1 SGHVS, CDR2 FQNEAQ. This CDR3 is CAISMRSPYEQYF. The CDR3 bases are TGTGCCATATCGATGAGGTCCCCCTACGAGCAGTACTTC.

The V and J genes are TRBV7-9 and TRBJ1-3, with D possibly TRBD1 on 6 matching bases. V was pared by 11 bases and J by 4 bases, with 15 bases between. The CDR3 loop spans 13 amino acids. CDR1 and CDR2 from the germline V gene are SEHNR and FQNEAQ (reference sequence). As DNA, the CDR3 is TGTGCCTATAGCCCAGGGGCCGGAAACACCATATATTTT. Its translation: CAYSPGAGNTIYF.

This clone was found once. The J gene is TRBJ2-3, the V gene TRBV27, with 7 nucleotides matching TRBD2. The V and J ends lost 2 bases and 6 bases, in that order; junction bases with no gene match: 14. Germline lookup yields CDR1 MNHEY and CDR2 SMNVEV (reference sequence). The CDR3 sequence is 17 residues long. CDR3 sequence reads: CASSLAPRERREDTQYF. The CDR3, as DNA: TGTGCCAGCAGTTTAGCCCCGCGGGAGAGGAGGGAGGATACGCAGTATTTT.

This sequence joins TRBV7-6 and TRBJ2-3, with TRBD2 identical over 8 bases. Germline V gene data show CDR1 as SGHVS and CDR2 as FNYEAQ. CDR3 length: 16 amino acids. V was pared by 1 base and J by 6 bases, with 9 bases of the junction left unmatched. The chain's CDR3 is CASSLEVLAALDTQYF. The CDR3 coding sequence is TGTGCCAGCAGCTTAGAGGTACTAGCGGCATTGGATACGCAGTATTTT.

The V call is TRBV11-3, the J call TRBJ1-6; the match to TRBD1 covers 8 bases. Trimming at V came to 5 bases and at J to 10 bases, leaving 10 bases not matched to a gene. The CDR3 consists of 15 residues. Germline CDR1 and CDR2: SGHNT and YENEEA. The CDR3, as DNA: TGTGCCAGCAGCGCAGGACAGGGCGGTTGGTCACCCCTCCACTTT. Translating it yields CASSAGQGGWSPLHF.

The chain joins TRBV7-6 to TRBJ2-1; unclear D gene. The CDR3 runs 13 residues. Germline CDR1 and CDR2: SGHVS and FNYEAQ. Trimming stripped 1 base from V and 7 bases from J, with 8 bases between. The CDR3 region has the DNA TGTGCCAGCAGCTTAGGCGTCTGGAATGAGCAGTTCTTC. This translates into CASSLGVWNEQFF.

The CDR3, as DNA: TGTGCCAGCAGCTTAAATAGCGCCTACGAGCAGTACTTC. Its translation: CASSLNSAYEQYF. The rearrangement uses TRBV7-9 and TRBJ2-7, with D possibly matching TRBD2 (5 bases). The germline V gene encodes CDR1 SEHNR and CDR2 FQNEAQ (reference sequence). CDR3 length: 13 residues. Trimming pared 2 bases from V and 2 bases from J, leaving 7 bases between.

The CDR3: CASSFLAGGRTGELFF. Here the CDR3 DNA reads TGCGCCAGCAGCTTTCTAGCGGGAGGGCGCACCGGGGAGCTGTTTTTT. The V and J genes are TRBV5-1 and TRBJ2-2, with 12 nucleotides matching TRBD2. The CDR3 consists of 16 residues. Per germline, CDR1 SGHRS and CDR2 YFSETQ. V gave up 2 bases and J gave up 4 bases; unmatched junction bases: 3.

The V gene is TRBV28, the J gene TRBJ2-2, with TRBD1 identical over 10 bases. Germline CDR1 and CDR2: MDHEN and SYDVKM. The CDR3 spans 18 residues. Trimming cost V 3 bases and J 4 bases; bases outside gene matches: 11. In nucleotides, the CDR3 is TGTGCCAGCAGTTTCCCGGGACAGGGGAACCCCAGCACCGGGGAGCTGTTTTTT. As protein: CASSFPGQGNPSTGELFF.

The chain combines TRBV11-3 with TRBJ1-4, with D possibly TRBD1 on 5 matching bases. V was cut by 6 bases and J by 14 bases, with 22 bases left in between. CDR1 SGHNT and CDR2 YENEEA come from the germline V gene. This CDR3 spans 14 amino acids. In DNA, the CDR3 is TGTGCCAGCAGTGGTCGGAGCAGGGCACCAGGGCTGTTTTTT. Residues: CASSGRSRAPGLFF.

The chain carries TRBV28 and TRBJ2-1; 11 nucleotides agree with TRBD2. Trimming took 7 bases from V and 8 from J; bases not matched to a gene: 16. This CDR3 is built from 17 residues. Germline assignment: CDR1 MDHEN and CDR2 SYDVKM. This CDR3 reads CASIDNDWTSGSHEQFF. In nucleotides, the CDR3 is TGTGCCAGCATCGACAATGACTGGACTAGCGGGTCCCATGAGCAGTTCTTC. The whole variable domain, filled in from reference TRBV28 and TRBJ2-1, reads DVKVTQSSRYLVKRTGEKVFLECVQDMDHENMFWYRQDPGLGLRLIYFSYDVKMKEKGDIPEGYSVSREKKERFSLILESASTNQTSMYLCASIDNDWTSGSHEQFFGPGTRLTVL.

The chain couples TRBV28 to TRBJ1-2; D is uncertain. The V gene's germline CDR1 is MDHEN and CDR2 SYDVKM. The length of the CDR3 is 11 residues. V shed 6 bases and J shed 11 bases, with 13 bases lying between them. CDR3 in amino acids: CASSSVTWYTF. CDR3 nucleotides: TGTGCCAGCAGCTCGGTCACGTGGTACACCTTC.

This clone was detected only once. The gene calls are TRBV19 and TRBJ1-6; 7 bases match TRBD1. The CDR3 length is 13 residues. J lost 7 bases, V lost 6 bases, and 3 bases had no gene match. Germline lookup yields CDR1 LNHDA and CDR2 SQIVND (reference sequence). CDR3 nucleotide sequence: TGTGCCAGTAGCCCGGGACAGAATTCACCCCTCCACTTT. This encodes CASSPGQNSPLHF.

CDR3 DNA: TGTGCCAGCAGCTTAGGATACAGGGGGCAAGGAAGACAGCCCCAGCATTTT. It specifies CASSLGYRGQGRQPQHF. The chain combines TRBV7-8 with TRBJ1-5; 9 bases map to TRBD1. The V gene's germline CDR1 is SGHVS and CDR2 FQNEAQ. CDR3 length: 17 amino acids. J gave up 7 bases and V 1 base, and 11 bases lay outside the gene matches.

V is TRBV27 and J is TRBJ1-1, with 11 bases matching TRBD1. From germline, CDR1 is MNHEY and CDR2 SMNVEV (reference sequence). Unmatched junction bases numbered 8, after V lost 4 bases and J lost 1 base. The CDR3 sequence is 17 residues long. CDR3 DNA: TGTGCCAGCAGTTCCCTAGGACAGGGGGCGCGGAACACTGAAGCTTTCTTT. Its translation is CASSSLGQGARNTEAFF.

The rearrangement joins TRBV4-2 to TRBJ2-4, with D perhaps TRBD1 (5 bases). Germline values: CDR1 LGHNA, CDR2 YNFKEQ. This CDR3 is built from 17 residues. The V and J ends lost 1 base and 1 base respectively, with 14 bases between them. The CDR3 reads CASSQVMGLGAKNIQYF. The CDR3 region has the DNA TGTGCCAGCAGCCAAGTGATGGGGCTGGGGGCCAAAAACATTCAGTACTTC.

V usage is TRBV2 and J usage is TRBJ2-1, with a tentative D call TRBD2 (5 bases). Trimming cost V 7 bases and J 4 bases, with 14 bases left between them. The CDR3 covers 14 residues. Germline V gene lookup returns CDR1 SNHLY and CDR2 FYNNEI. The CDR3 sequence: CASTSPPGYNEQFF. In DNA, the CDR3 is TGTGCCAGCACTAGCCCCCCTGGTTACAATGAGCAGTTCTTC. Full variable domain (missing parts from reference TRBV2 and TRBJ2-1): EPEVTQTPSHQVTQMGQEVILRCVPISNHLYFYWYRQILGQKVEFLVSFYNNEISEKSEIFDDQFSVERPDGSNFTLKIRSTKLEDSAMYFCASTSPPGYNEQFFGPGTRLTVL.

The chain combines TRBV5-1 with TRBJ1-1; D is ambiguous. Germline CDR1 and CDR2: SGHRS and YFSETQ. The germline V and J ends were trimmed by 2 bases and 3 bases, with 11 bases remaining between them. The CDR3 has 14 amino acids. In DNA form, the CDR3 reads TGCGCCAGCAGCTTTCAAAGAGCGGACACTGAAGCTTTCTTT. Its protein is CASSFQRADTEAFF.

The V gene is TRBV6-5, the J gene TRBJ2-1; possible D gene TRBD2, 5 bases. The germline gives CDR1 MNHEY, CDR2 SVGAGI. Trimming took 0 bases from V and 4 from J, leaving 10 bases between them. This CDR3 has 15 amino acids. The CDR3 DNA reads TGTGCCAGCAGTTACTCGATCGGGGAATACAATGAGCAGTTCTTC. Its translation: CASSYSIGEYNEQFF.

This chain links TRBV29-1 with TRBJ2-3, with a weak D call TRBD2 (6 bases). Trimming shortened V by 6 bases and J by 1 base, and 14 bases separated the two germline ends. Looked up from germline, CDR1 is SQVTM and CDR2 is ANQGSEA. The CDR3 sequence is 14 residues long. DNA of the CDR3: TGCAGCGTCCGTGTCGGGGGTCGCACAGATACGCAGTATTTT. Protein product: CSVRVGGRTDTQYF.

The chain recombines TRBV9 with TRBJ2-7; D is undetermined. The CDR3 consists of 14 residues. The V and J ends lost 1 base and 2 bases respectively, with 10 bases between them. The V gene's germline CDR1 is SGDLS and CDR2 YYNGEE. The CDR3 nucleotides are TGTGCCAGCAGCGTATTAGACTTTACCTACGAGCAGTACTTC. This sequence encodes CASSVLDFTYEQYF.

The rearrangement uses TRBV5-1 and TRBJ1-5; D may be TRBD1 (5 bases). Germline CDR1 SGHRS, CDR2 YFSETQ. The CDR3 has 15 residues. V was pared by 1 base and J by 3 bases, with 11 bases between. The CDR3, as DNA: TGCGCCAGCAGCTTGCTGGGGCAGTCCAATCAGCCCCAGCATTTT. This encodes CASSLLGQSNQPQHF.

V gene TRBV6-5 combines with J gene TRBJ2-7; TRBD2 might be the D (5 bases). The CDR3 has 15 residues. V was shortened by 2 bases and J by 3 bases, with 14 bases between the two germline ends. In germline, CDR1 is MNHEY, CDR2 SVGAGI. CDR3 loop: CASSYLERAFYEQYF. CDR3 nucleotide sequence: TGTGCCAGCAGTTACCTGGAGAGGGCCTTCTACGAGCAGTACTTC.

The table lists this clone with a count of one. This chain links TRBV19 with TRBJ1-5, with 7 bases identical to TRBD1. The CDR3 loop spans 16 amino acids. V lost 6 bases to trimming and J lost 2 bases; unmatched junction nucleotides: 10. CDR1 is LNHDA, CDR2 SQIVND, per germline (reference sequence). CDR3 amino acids: CASSSTGTVGNQPQHF. The CDR3 bases are TGTGCCAGTAGCTCAACCGGGACAGTGGGCAATCAGCCCCAGCATTTT.

This clone was seen once. The V call is TRBV19, the J call TRBJ1-2, with 7 bases aligning to TRBD1. Germline lookup yields CDR1 LNHDA and CDR2 SQIVND (reference sequence). V lost 2 bases and J lost 6; bases outside the gene matches: 3. The CDR3 contains 13 residues. This chain's CDR3 is CASSIIQGNGYTF. In DNA, the CDR3 is TGTGCCAGTAGTATAATACAGGGGAATGGCTACACCTTC.